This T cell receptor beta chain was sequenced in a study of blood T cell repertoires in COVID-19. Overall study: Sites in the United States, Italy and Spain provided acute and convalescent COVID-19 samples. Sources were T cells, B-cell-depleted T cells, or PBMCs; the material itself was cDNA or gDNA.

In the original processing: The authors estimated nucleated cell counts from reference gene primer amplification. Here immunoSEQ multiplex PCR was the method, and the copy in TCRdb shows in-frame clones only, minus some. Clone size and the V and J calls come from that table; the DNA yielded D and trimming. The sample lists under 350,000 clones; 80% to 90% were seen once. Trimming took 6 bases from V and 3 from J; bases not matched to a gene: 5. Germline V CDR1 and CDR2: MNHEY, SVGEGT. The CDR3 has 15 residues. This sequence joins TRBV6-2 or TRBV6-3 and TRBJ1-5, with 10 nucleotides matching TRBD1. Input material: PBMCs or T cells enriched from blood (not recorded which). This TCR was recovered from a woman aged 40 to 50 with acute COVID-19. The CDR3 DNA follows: TGTGCCAGCAGCCCGGGACAGGGGAACAATCAGCCCCAGCATTTT. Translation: CASSPGQGNNQPQHF.